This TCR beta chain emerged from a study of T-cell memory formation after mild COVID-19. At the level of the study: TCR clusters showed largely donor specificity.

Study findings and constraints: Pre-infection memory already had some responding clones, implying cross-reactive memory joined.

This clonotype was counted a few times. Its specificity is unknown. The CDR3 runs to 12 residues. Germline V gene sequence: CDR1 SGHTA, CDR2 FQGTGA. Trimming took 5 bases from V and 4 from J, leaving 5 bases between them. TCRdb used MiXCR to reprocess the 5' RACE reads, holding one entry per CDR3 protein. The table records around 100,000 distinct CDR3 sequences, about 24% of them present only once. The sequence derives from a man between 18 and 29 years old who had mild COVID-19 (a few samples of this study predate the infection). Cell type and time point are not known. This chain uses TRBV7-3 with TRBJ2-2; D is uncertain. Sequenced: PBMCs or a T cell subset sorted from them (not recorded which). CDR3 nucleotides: TGTGCCAGCAGCACAAGCACCGGGGAGCTGTTTTTT. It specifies CASSTSTGELFF.